This T cell receptor beta chain appears in the sequencing data of a study of T cell repertoires in cytomegalovirus infection. For the study at large: HLA-C-restricted CMV epitopes, recently identified, and well-studied HLA-B-restricted ones were used by the study.

TCRdb called the reads again in MiXCR, with one record for every CDR3 protein. The sample contains 800,000 to 950,000 distinct CDR3 sequences, around a third of which appear only once. A word on this clonotype: Its specificity is not known.

V lost 2 bases and J 6 bases, leaving 15 bases between the germline ends. The CDR3 is 15 residues long. Germline V lookup: CDR1 SGHVS, CDR2 FNYEAQ. The sequencing here drew on cultured CD8+ T cells from PBMCs, taken from culture after CMV antigen stimulation. This chain joins TRBV7-6 and TRBJ2-3; D call uncertain. The sequence was collected from a human donor in good health (CMV status not recorded). Some clones in this sample may be carry-over from other donors' samples. The CDR3 DNA reads TGTGCCAGCAGCTTACAGCAGGTTCCCCCCGATACGCAGTATTTT. It is translated as CASSLQQVPPDTQYF.